This TCR beta chain was captured in a study of regulatory T cells in long-lasting Graves disease. This clonotype was recorded many times. The CDR3 extends over 13 amino acids. The germline V and J ends were trimmed by 3 bases and 3 bases, with 9 bases remaining between them. Germline-derived CDR1 and CDR2 are SGHNT and YYREEE (reference sequence). With iRepertoire HTBI primers and Arm-PCR of CDR3 regions, TCR beta libraries were built. Via MiXCR, TCRdb re-called the multiplex PCR reads, giving one row per CDR3 protein. This sample carries about 350,000 distinct CDR3 sequences, 16% of them seen once, and the ten largest clones take 25% to 30%. Time point reported: newly diagnosed GD, antithyroid drugs for less than 3 months. RNA from PBMCs was the source of the TCR library. A further study also used this sample, focusing on T cells in Graves' hyperthyroidism and ophthalmopathy.

The TCR sequence derives from a man in his forties with Graves disease. Specimen: peripheral blood mononuclear cells (PBMCs), collected at new diagnosis, from a patient treated with antithyroid drugs. The gene calls are TRBV5-4 and TRBJ1-1; tentative D call: TRBD1 (5 bases). CDR3 sequence: CASSSGGDTEAFF. DNA for the CDR3: TGTGCCAGCAGCTCCGGGGGGGACACTGAAGCTTTCTTT. The whole variable domain, filled in from reference TRBV5-4 and TRBJ1-1, reads ETGVTQSPTHLIKTRGQQVTLRCSSQSGHNTVSWYQQALGQGPQFIFQYYREEENGRGNFPPRFSGLQFPNYSSELNVNALELDDSALYLCASSSGGDTEAFFGQGTRLTVV.